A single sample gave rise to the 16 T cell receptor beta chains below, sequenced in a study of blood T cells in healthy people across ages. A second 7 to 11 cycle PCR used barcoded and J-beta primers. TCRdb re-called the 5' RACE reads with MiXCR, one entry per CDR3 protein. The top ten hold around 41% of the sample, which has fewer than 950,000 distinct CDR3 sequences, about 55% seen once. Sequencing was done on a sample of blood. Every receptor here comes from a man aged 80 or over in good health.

Here the CDR3 DNA reads TGTGCCAGCAGTGGCGGGCTCGGGGATTCACCCCTCCACTTT. It codes for CASSGGLGDSPLHF. V usage is TRBV6-1 and J usage is TRBJ1-6; D gene unclear. The CDR3 is 14 amino acids. Trimming left V 4 bases short and J 8 bases short, with 12 bases between. Per the germline V gene, CDR1 is MNHNS and CDR2 is SASEGT.

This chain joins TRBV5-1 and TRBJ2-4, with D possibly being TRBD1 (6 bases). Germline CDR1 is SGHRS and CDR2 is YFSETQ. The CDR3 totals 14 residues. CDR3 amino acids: CGTRQDTKGNIQYF. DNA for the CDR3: TGCGGCACCAGACAGGACACGAAGGGGAACATTCAGTACTTC.

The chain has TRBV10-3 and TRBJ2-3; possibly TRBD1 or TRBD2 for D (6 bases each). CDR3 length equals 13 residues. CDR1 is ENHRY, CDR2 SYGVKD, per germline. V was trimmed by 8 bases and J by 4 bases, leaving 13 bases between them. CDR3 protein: CAIGGPAADTQYF. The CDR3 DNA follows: TGTGCCATCGGGGGGCCGGCAGCAGATACGCAGTATTTT.

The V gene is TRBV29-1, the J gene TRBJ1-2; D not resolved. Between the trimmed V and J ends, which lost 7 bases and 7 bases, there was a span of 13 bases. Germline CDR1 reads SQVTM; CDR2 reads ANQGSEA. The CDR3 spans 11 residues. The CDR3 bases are TGCAGCGGTGGACTACAATCTGGCTACACCTTC. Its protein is CSGGLQSGYTF.

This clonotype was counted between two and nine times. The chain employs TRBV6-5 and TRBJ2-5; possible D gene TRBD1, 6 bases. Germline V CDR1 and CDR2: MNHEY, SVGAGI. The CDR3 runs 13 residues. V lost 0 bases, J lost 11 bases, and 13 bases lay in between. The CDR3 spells CASSYSQGWEQYF. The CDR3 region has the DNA TGTGCCAGCAGTTACTCGCAGGGGTGGGAGCAGTACTTC.

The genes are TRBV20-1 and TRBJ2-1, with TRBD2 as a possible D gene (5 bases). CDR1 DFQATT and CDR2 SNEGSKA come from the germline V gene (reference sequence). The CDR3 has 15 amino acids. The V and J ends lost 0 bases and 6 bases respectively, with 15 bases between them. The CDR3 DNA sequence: TGCAGTGCTAGAGATTTGAGGGCTGGGCTCAATGAGCAGTTCTTC. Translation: CSARDLRAGLNEQFF.

CDR3 nucleotide sequence: TGTGCCAGCAGCCCCGGACTAGCGGGAGTCAGTGGTGAGCAGTTCTTC. Its protein is CASSPGLAGVSGEQFF. V gene TRBV7-8 combines with J gene TRBJ2-1, with TRBD2 matching 13 bases. V shed 5 bases, J shed 9 bases, and the junction held 10 bases outside the gene matches. Germline V gene lookup returns CDR1 SGHVS and CDR2 FQNEAQ. The CDR3 totals 16 residues.

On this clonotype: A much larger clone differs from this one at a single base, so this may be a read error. The CDR3 is CSVEARQGTDTQYF. The DNA for the CDR3 is TGCAGCGTTGAAGCCCGCCAGGGCACAGATACGCAGTATTTT. The J gene is TRBJ2-3, the V gene TRBV29-1; D call uncertain. Germline V gene data show CDR1 as SQVTM and CDR2 as ANQGSEA. The CDR3 spans 14 residues. The ends were cut back, 1 base at V and 1 base at J, with 9 bases in the middle.

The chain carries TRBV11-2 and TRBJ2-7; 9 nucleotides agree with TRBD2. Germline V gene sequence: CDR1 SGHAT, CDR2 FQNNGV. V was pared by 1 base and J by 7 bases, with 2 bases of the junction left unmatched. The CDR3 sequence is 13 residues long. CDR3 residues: CASSLAGLAEQYF. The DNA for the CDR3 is TGTGCCAGCAGCTTAGCGGGACTAGCTGAGCAGTACTTC.

As DNA, the CDR3 is TGTGCCAGCCGGGGTAAGGCGCCCCCTCACCCCCAGCATTTT. Translated: CASRGKAPPHPQHF. This chain joins TRBV2 and TRBJ1-5; D not resolved. The V end lost 8 bases, the J end lost 10 bases, and 21 bases lay between the germline ends. Germline V gives CDR1 SNHLY, CDR2 FYNNEI. The CDR3 consists of 14 residues.

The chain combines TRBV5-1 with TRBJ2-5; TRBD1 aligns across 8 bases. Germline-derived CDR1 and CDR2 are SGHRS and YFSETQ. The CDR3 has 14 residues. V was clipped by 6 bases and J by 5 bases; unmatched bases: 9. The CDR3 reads CASIRQGFGETQYF. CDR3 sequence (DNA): TGCGCCAGCATCCGACAGGGGTTTGGTGAGACCCAGTACTTC.

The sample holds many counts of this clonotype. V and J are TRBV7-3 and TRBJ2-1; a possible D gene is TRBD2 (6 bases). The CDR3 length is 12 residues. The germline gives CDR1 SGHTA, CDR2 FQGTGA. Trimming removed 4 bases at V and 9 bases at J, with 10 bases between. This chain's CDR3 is CASSSGGGEQFF. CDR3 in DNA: TGTGCCAGCAGCTCCGGGGGAGGTGAGCAGTTCTTC.

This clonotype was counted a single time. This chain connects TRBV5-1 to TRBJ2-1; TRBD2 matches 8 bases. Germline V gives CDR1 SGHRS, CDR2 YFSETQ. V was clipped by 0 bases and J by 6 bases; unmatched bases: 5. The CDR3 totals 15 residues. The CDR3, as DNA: TGCGCCAGCAGCTTGGGACTAGCGTACCTCAATGAGCAGTTCTTC. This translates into CASSLGLAYLNEQFF.

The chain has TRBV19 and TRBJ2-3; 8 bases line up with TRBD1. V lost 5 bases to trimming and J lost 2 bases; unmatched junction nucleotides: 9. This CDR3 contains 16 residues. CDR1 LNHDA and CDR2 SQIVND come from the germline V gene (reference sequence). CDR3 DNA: TGTGCCAGTAGTTTCGACAGGGGTTTAAACACAGATACGCAGTATTTT. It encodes CASSFDRGLNTDTQYF.

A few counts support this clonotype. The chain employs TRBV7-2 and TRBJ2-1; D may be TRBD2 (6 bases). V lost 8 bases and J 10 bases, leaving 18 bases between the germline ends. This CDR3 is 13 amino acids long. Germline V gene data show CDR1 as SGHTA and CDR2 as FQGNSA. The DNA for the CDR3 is TGTGCCAGCCCAAGGCGTCCCCGGGGGGAGCAGTTCTTC. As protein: CASPRRPRGEQFF.

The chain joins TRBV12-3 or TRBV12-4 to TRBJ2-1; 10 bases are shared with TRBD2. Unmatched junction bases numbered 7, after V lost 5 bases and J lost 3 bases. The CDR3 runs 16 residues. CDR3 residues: CASSVSSGSDYNEQFF. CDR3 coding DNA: TGTGCCAGCAGTGTGTCTAGCGGGAGTGACTACAATGAGCAGTTCTTC.